These 30 T cell receptor beta chains were all obtained from the same sample, sequenced in a study of radiotherapy plus CTLA-4 blockade in lung cancer. Generated by immunoSEQ multiplex PCR, the TCRdb table keeps only in-frame clones and is missing some. Of roughly 120,000 clones detected, 65% to 85% appear once; the ten largest clones hold roughly 5.3%. Sequenced material: peripheral blood, taken from a patient treated with radiotherapy plus ipilimumab. The receptors were sampled from a human donor with non-small cell lung cancer who had a partial response to radiotherapy plus ipilimumab.

The chain recombines TRBV18 with TRBJ2-1; 8 bases match TRBD2. There are 16 residues in the CDR3. The V segment lost 6 bases and the J segment 3 bases; nucleotides outside the gene matches: 10. The V gene's germline CDR1 is KGHSH and CDR2 LQKENI. The CDR3 here is CASSTGSGGFYNEQFF. The CDR3 DNA sequence: TGTGCCAGCTCGACCGGGAGCGGGGGCTTCTACAATGAGCAGTTCTTC.

The V call is TRBV5-4, the J call TRBJ2-7; 8 bases are a match to TRBD1. CDR3 size: 14 residues. Germline V lookup: CDR1 SGHNT, CDR2 YYREEE (reference sequence). V was pared by 4 bases and J by 3 bases, with 6 bases of the junction left unmatched. The CDR3 protein is CASSHRTGSYEQYF. For the CDR3, the DNA is TGTGCCAGCAGCCACCGGACAGGGAGCTACGAGCAGTACTTC. The whole variable domain, filled in from reference TRBV5-4 and TRBJ2-7, reads ETGVTQSPTHLIKTRGQQVTLRCSSQSGHNTVSWYQQALGQGPQFIFQYYREEENGRGNFPPRFSGLQFPNYSSELNVNALELDDSALYLCASSHRTGSYEQYFGPGTRLTVT.

V usage is TRBV27 and J usage is TRBJ1-6; possible D gene TRBD1, 5 bases. The CDR3 runs to 15 residues. Trimming removed 3 bases at V and 9 bases at J, with 15 bases between. CDR1 MNHEY and CDR2 SMNVEV come from the germline V gene (reference sequence). CDR3 region: CASSFRQGALSPLHF. The CDR3 DNA reads as TGTGCCAGCAGTTTTCGGCAGGGCGCCCTTTCACCCCTCCACTTT.

In regard to this clone: At one of its ends the junction is not consistent with the germline gene, which may arise from a read error. This rearrangement joins TRBV7-7 to TRBJ2-5; TRBD1 agrees at 8 bases. Germline loops: CDR1 SSHAT, CDR2 FNYEAQ (reference sequence). CDR3 length: 15 amino acids. This CDR3 reads CASSLNPGGGETQYF. Here the CDR3 DNA reads TGTGCTAGCAGCTTAAATCCAGGGGGCGGGGAGACCCAGTACTTC.

V usage is TRBV11-2 and J usage is TRBJ1-1; D perhaps matches TRBD1 (6 bases). CDR3 length: 17 amino acids. Germline V lookup: CDR1 SGHAT, CDR2 FQNNGV. Trimming cost V 5 bases and J 3 bases, with 22 bases left between them. The CDR3 sequence: CASSPGVIRTAYTEAFF. DNA of the CDR3: TGTGCCAGCAGCCCAGGTGTGATACGGACAGCGTACACTGAAGCTTTCTTT. Based on the CDR3 plus reference TRBV11-2 and TRBJ1-1, the full variable domain is EAGVAQSPRYKIIEKRQSVAFWCNPISGHATLYWYQQILGQGPKLLIQFQNNGVVDDSQLPKDRFSAERLKGVDSTLKIQPAKLEDSAVYLCASSPGVIRTAYTEAFFGQGTRLTVV.

This sequence joins TRBV6-1 and TRBJ1-1; no reliable D call. V lost 5 bases to trimming and J lost 4 bases, with 14 bases between them. Germline CDR1 reads MNHNS; CDR2 reads SASEGT. The CDR3 length is 14 residues. The CDR3 sequence is CASSLARFGTEAFF. CDR3 in DNA: TGTGCCAGCAGTTTGGCCAGGTTTGGCACTGAAGCTTTCTTT.

The chain uses TRBV7-8 and TRBJ2-7; D is perhaps TRBD2 (6 bases). Germline V CDR1 and CDR2: SGHVS, FQNEAQ. The length of the CDR3 is 18 residues. Trimming removed 4 bases at V and 0 bases at J, with 22 bases between. CDR3 amino acids: CASSSPWGAEGSSYEQYF. CDR3 bases: TGTGCCAGCAGCTCCCCTTGGGGAGCGGAGGGAAGCTCCTACGAGCAGTACTTC.

The chain is built from TRBV28 and TRBJ2-3, with TRBD2 identical over 12 bases. The CDR3 covers 16 residues. The J segment lost 2 bases and the V segment lost 7 bases, leaving 7 bases of the junction unmatched. Germline lookup yields CDR1 MDHEN and CDR2 SYDVKM. In DNA form, the CDR3 reads TGTGCCAGCACTCGACTAGCGGGAGACCCCACAGATACGCAGTATTTT. This codes for CASTRLAGDPTDTQYF. The full variable domain, in which reference TRBV28 and TRBJ2-3 provide the parts outside the CDR3, is DVKVTQSSRYLVKRTGEKVFLECVQDMDHENMFWYRQDPGLGLRLIYFSYDVKMKEKGDIPEGYSVSREKKERFSLILESASTNQTSMYLCASTRLAGDPTDTQYFGPGTRLTVL.

The V gene is TRBV4-1, the J gene TRBJ1-4; no definite D call. Germline CDR1 reads MGHRA; CDR2 reads YSYEKL. V was shortened by 0 bases and J by 4 bases, with 12 bases between the two germline ends. The CDR3 extends over 16 amino acids. CDR3 in amino acids: CASSQDIAGLNEKLFF. The CDR3 DNA is TGCGCCAGCAGCCAAGATATCGCAGGCCTTAATGAAAAACTGTTTTTT.

This clone was detected a few times. The chain joins TRBV6-5 to TRBJ1-1; 7 bases fit TRBD1. Germline assignment: CDR1 MNHEY and CDR2 SVGAGI. Trimming at V came to 7 bases and at J to 3 bases, leaving 11 bases not matched to a gene. This CDR3 has 15 residues. CDR3 in amino acids: CASTRRGQGDTEAFF. In DNA, the CDR3 is TGTGCCAGCACTAGGAGGGGGCAGGGAGACACTGAAGCTTTCTTT.

The chain couples TRBV5-6 to TRBJ2-5; unclear D gene. Trimming removed 7 bases at V and 4 bases at J, with 11 bases between. The CDR3 totals 12 residues. CDR1 is SGHDT and CDR2 is YYEEEE in the germline V gene. The CDR3 loop reads CASRASGETQYF. CDR3 in DNA: TGTGCCAGCCGTGCCTCGGGAGAGACCCAGTACTTC.

The gene calls are TRBV30 and TRBJ1-1; no firm D call. The V and J ends lost 2 bases and 3 bases respectively, with 10 bases between them. The CDR3 runs 13 residues. Germline V lookup: CDR1 GTSNPN, CDR2 SVGIG (reference sequence). DNA for the CDR3: TGTGCCTGGAGTCCGGGTGAATACACTGAAGCTTTCTTT. It is translated as CAWSPGEYTEAFF.

V and J are TRBV9 and TRBJ2-1; 8 bases agree with TRBD2. The CDR3 consists of 16 residues. The V and J ends lost 4 bases and 8 bases, in that order; junction bases with no gene match: 14. The germline CDR1 and CDR2 sequences are SGDLS and YYNGEE. Written as DNA, the CDR3 is TGTGCCAGCAGCACCCAAGCGGGAGTTGGGTTTGATGAGCAGTTCTTC. Encoded protein: CASSTQAGVGFDEQFF.

The chain combines TRBV6-6 with TRBJ1-2, with 8 bases matching TRBD1. Per the germline V gene, CDR1 is MNHNY and CDR2 is SVGAGI (reference sequence). This CDR3 comprises 14 residues. The V gene end was trimmed by 0 bases and the J gene end by 4 bases; junction bases not matched to a gene: 1. CDR3 in amino acids: CASSYSGQGYGYTF. For the CDR3, the DNA is TGTGCCAGCAGTTACTCCGGACAGGGCTATGGCTACACCTTC.

The chain has TRBV28 and TRBJ1-1; D remains ambiguous. This CDR3 is 12 amino acids long. V lost 4 bases to trimming and J lost 2 bases, with 5 bases between them. CDR1 and CDR2 (germline): MDHEN, SYDVKM. The CDR3 bases are TGTGCCAGCAGTTCTAGCAACACTGAAGCTTTCTTT. Amino acids: CASSSSNTEAFF.

The chain uses TRBV6-6 and TRBJ2-3, with 10 bases fitting TRBD2. The CDR3 loop spans 15 amino acids. Per germline, CDR1 MNHNY and CDR2 SVGAGI (reference sequence). Germline trimming cut 5 bases from V and 0 bases from J; bases unmatched to any gene: 2. The CDR3 DNA follows: TGTGCCAGCAGTACGACTAGCGGGAGCACAGATACGCAGTATTTT. The encoded protein is CASSTTSGSTDTQYF.

This chain links TRBV28 with TRBJ1-1; 8 nucleotides agree with TRBD1. The germline gives CDR1 MDHEN, CDR2 SYDVKM. The CDR3 is 15 residues long. J lost 7 bases, V lost 3 bases, and 10 bases had no gene match. The CDR3 reads CASSLAAQGDGEAFF. The CDR3 DNA reads as TGTGCCAGCAGTTTGGCTGCACAGGGGGACGGTGAAGCTTTCTTT.

The V call is TRBV5-4, the J call TRBJ2-2, with TRBD2 as a possible D gene (5 bases). V was trimmed by 4 bases and J by 4 bases, leaving 23 bases between them. The germline V gene has CDR1 SGHNT and CDR2 YYREEE (reference sequence). The CDR3 spans 18 residues. The DNA for the CDR3 is TGTGCCAGCAGCCCCCCTGGGCCGGGAACCGCTTTCACCGGGGAGCTGTTTTTT. It encodes CASSPPGPGTAFTGELFF. Combining the CDR3 with reference TRBV5-4 and TRBJ2-2 gives the whole variable domain ETGVTQSPTHLIKTRGQQVTLRCSSQSGHNTVSWYQQALGQGPQFIFQYYREEENGRGNFPPRFSGLQFPNYSSELNVNALELDDSALYLCASSPPGPGTAFTGELFFGEGSRLTVL.

The chain is built from TRBV2 and TRBJ2-2; 7 bases match TRBD2. This CDR3 has 16 amino acids. CDR1 and CDR2 from the germline V gene are SNHLY and FYNNEI. V gave up 1 base and J gave up 5 bases; unmatched junction bases: 7. CDR3 in amino acids: CASSEVGAGDTGELFF. DNA for the CDR3: TGTGCCAGCAGTGAAGTCGGGGCGGGAGATACCGGGGAGCTGTTTTTT.

The genes are TRBV6-5 and TRBJ2-5; perhaps TRBD2 as D (5 bases). The CDR3 has 13 residues. V shed 6 bases and J shed 2 bases, with 10 bases lying between them. The germline V gene encodes CDR1 MNHEY and CDR2 SVGAGI. In nucleotides, the CDR3 is TGTGCCAGCAGGATGACGGGACAAGAGACCCAGTACTTC. Translated: CASRMTGQETQYF.

The chain combines TRBV10-3 with TRBJ2-1, with TRBD2 matching over 11 bases. Per the germline V gene, CDR1 is ENHRY and CDR2 is SYGVKD. The CDR3 consists of 15 residues. The junction had 9 bases not matched to a gene; V was cut back by 11 bases and J by 3 bases. Here the CDR3 DNA reads TGTGCCGCGTGCTCACTAGCGGGAGTCTACAATGAGCAGTTCTTC. Translating gives CAACSLAGVYNEQFF.

This clone was counted a single time. This chain connects TRBV28 to TRBJ1-5; D unresolved. The CDR3 covers 11 residues. V lost 6 bases and J 3 bases, leaving 3 bases between the germline ends. CDR1 is MDHEN and CDR2 is SYDVKM in the germline V gene. CDR3 protein: CASSLNQPQHF. DNA for the CDR3: TGTGCCAGCAGCCTCAATCAGCCCCAGCATTTT.

The V gene is TRBV19, the J gene TRBJ1-5; no reliable D call. CDR1 and CDR2 (germline): LNHDA, SQIVND (reference sequence). The CDR3 consists of 14 residues. V was trimmed by 1 base and J by 0 bases, leaving 4 bases between them. DNA for the CDR3: TGTGCCAGTAGTATAGCCAGTAGCAATCAGCCCCAGCATTTT. It yields the protein CASSIASSNQPQHF.

The genes are TRBV29-1 and TRBJ1-2; 9 nucleotides align to TRBD1. The germline CDR1 and CDR2 sequences are SQVTM and ANQGSEA. V trimming: 6 bases; J trimming: 6 bases; junction bases outside the gene matches: 8. The CDR3 totals 13 residues. As DNA, the CDR3 is TGCAGCGTAGGACAGGGGCGGATCAATGGCTACACCTTC. Translation gives CSVGQGRINGYTF.

The rearrangement links TRBV6-1 to TRBJ1-1, with 9 bases that match TRBD1. The V gene end was trimmed by 8 bases and the J gene end by 12 bases; junction bases not matched to a gene: 10. The germline gives CDR1 MNHNS, CDR2 SASEGT. The CDR3 is 12 residues long. The CDR3 is CASQGTGSKTFF. DNA of the CDR3: TGTGCCAGCCAAGGGACAGGGTCGAAAACTTTCTTT.

In its sample, this clone was seen a few times. The chain employs TRBV28 and TRBJ1-1; D not certain. The ends were cut back, 1 base at V and 2 bases at J, with 8 bases in the middle. Per germline, CDR1 MDHEN and CDR2 SYDVKM. This CDR3 spans 14 amino acids. The CDR3, as DNA: TGTGCCAGCAGTTTATCTGTCAGTAACACTGAAGCTTTCTTT. It translates to CASSLSVSNTEAFF.

The chain carries TRBV27 and TRBJ2-5, with TRBD2 identical over 7 bases. The DNA matches TRBJ2-7 better at its end, which makes the J call doubtful. The CDR3 has 15 amino acids. Germline CDR1 MNHEY, CDR2 SMNVEV (reference sequence). CDR3 sequence: CASRAGLAQSYEQYF. For the CDR3, the DNA is TGTGCCAGCAGAGCGGGGTTAGCTCAGTCCTACGAGCAGTACTTC.

This clone came up once. The genes are TRBV9 and TRBJ2-7, with TRBD1 matching over 11 bases. The germline V gene encodes CDR1 SGDLS and CDR2 YYNGEE. This CDR3 spans 15 amino acids. V shed 3 bases, J shed 4 bases, and the junction held 6 bases outside the gene matches. The DNA of the CDR3 is TGTGCCAGCAGCGGAGAGGACAGGGGGCTGTACGAGCAGTACTTC. Translation: CASSGEDRGLYEQYF. Supplemented by reference TRBV9 and TRBJ2-7, the full variable domain reads DSGVTQTPKHLITATGQRVTLRCSPRSGDLSVYWYQQSLDQGLQFLIQYYNGEERAKGNILERFSAQQFPDLHSELNLSSLELGDSALYFCASSGEDRGLYEQYFGPGTRLTVT.

This clone was seen a handful of times. The chain links TRBV5-1 to TRBJ1-4; no definite D call. There are 13 residues in the CDR3. V gave up 1 base and J gave up 7 bases, with 8 bases separating them. Germline CDR1 is SGHRS and CDR2 is YFSETQ. The CDR3 spells CASSLWSLEKLFF. The CDR3 DNA sequence: TGCGCCAGCAGCTTGTGGTCACTTGAAAAACTGTTTTTT.

The V call is TRBV30, the J call TRBJ1-1; TRBD1 might be the D (5 bases). Trimming removed 0 bases from V and 4 bases from J, with 21 bases in between. Germline V CDR1 and CDR2: GTSNPN, SVGIG (reference sequence). This CDR3 has 17 residues. CDR3 DNA sequence: TGTGCCTGGAGTGTAAGGTCGTACGCCGCGGGGCGCACTGAAGCTTTCTTT. Its translation: CAWSVRSYAAGRTEAFF.